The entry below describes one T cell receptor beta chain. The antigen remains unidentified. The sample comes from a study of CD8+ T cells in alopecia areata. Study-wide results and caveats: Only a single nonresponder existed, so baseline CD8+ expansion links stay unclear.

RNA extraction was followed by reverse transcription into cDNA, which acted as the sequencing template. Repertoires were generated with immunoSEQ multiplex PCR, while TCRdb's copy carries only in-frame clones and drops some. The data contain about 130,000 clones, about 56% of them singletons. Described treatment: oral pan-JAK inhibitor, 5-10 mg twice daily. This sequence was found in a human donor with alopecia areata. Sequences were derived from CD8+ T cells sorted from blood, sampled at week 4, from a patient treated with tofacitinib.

CDR3 loop: CSVGLGVNEQFF. The DNA of the CDR3 is TGCAGCGTTGGACTAGGGGTCAATGAGCAGTTCTTC. The genes are TRBV29-1 and TRBJ2-1; maybe TRBD2 (6 bases). The CDR3 covers 12 residues. Germline values: CDR1 SQVTM, CDR2 ANQGSEA. Between the trimmed V and J ends, which lost 4 bases and 6 bases, there was a span of 10 bases.